The 9 T cell receptor beta chains below come from one sample, sequenced in a study of blood T cells in healthy people across ages. A second PCR of about 6 to 12 cycles used a sample-barcoded 5' primer and a J-beta primer mix. TCRdb called the 5' RACE reads again in MiXCR, with one record for every CDR3 protein. The sample records about 1.5 million distinct CDR3 sequences, roughly 43% being singletons. The sample taken for sequencing was blood. These receptors came from a woman aged 18-29 years in good health.

The J gene is TRBJ2-5, the V gene TRBV11-3, with D unclear. Trimming shortened V by 1 base and J by 4 bases, and 7 bases separated the two germline ends. CDR1 is SGHNT, CDR2 YENEEA, per germline. The CDR3 is made up of 13 amino acids. CDR3 residues: CASSLVSGETQYF. In DNA form, the CDR3 reads TGTGCCAGCAGCTTAGTTTCCGGAGAGACCCAGTACTTC.

About this clonotype itself: One end of the junction does not line up with germline, which may come from a read error. This CDR3 is CARRSRQGLNEKLFF. As DNA, the CDR3 is TGTGCCCGCAGGAGCCGACAGGGGCTTAATGAAAAACTGTTTTTT. This rearrangement joins TRBV7-2 to TRBJ1-4; 8 bases match TRBD1. From germline, CDR1 is SGHTA and CDR2 FQGNSA. The CDR3 loop spans 15 amino acids.

The chain has TRBV21-1 and TRBJ2-1; the table's D call of TRBD1 was not tested on the DNA. TRBV21-1 has pseudogene status. The CDR3 length is 20 residues. CDR3 nucleotide sequence: TGTGCCAGCAGCAAGGAAAAAAAACCAGACAGGGGGAGGTTTGGACCTGAGCAGTTCTTC. Translated: CASSKEKKPDRGRFGPEQFF.

This clonotype was counted only a few times. The J gene is TRBJ2-3, the V gene TRBV27, with 8 bases fitting TRBD2. CDR1 and CDR2 (germline): MNHEY, SMNVEV (reference sequence). There are 15 residues in the CDR3. Trimming at V came to 6 bases and at J to 5 bases, leaving 10 bases not matched to a gene. The CDR3 protein is CASRTKREILDTQYF. The CDR3 coding sequence is TGTGCCAGCAGAACGAAGCGGGAGATTCTAGATACGCAGTATTTT.

The chain has TRBV9 and TRBJ1-4; unclear D gene. Germline loops: CDR1 SGDLS, CDR2 YYNGEE. The V and J ends lost 0 bases and 8 bases respectively, with 14 bases between them. The CDR3 spans 15 residues. The CDR3, as DNA: TGTGCCAGCAGCGTAGGTAAAGACGTGAGGGAAAAACTGTTTTTT. Residues: CASSVGKDVREKLFF.

This clonotype was found a few times. This chain links TRBV28 with TRBJ2-7; 10 positions agree with TRBD1. V was clipped by 3 bases and J by 0 bases; unmatched bases: 8. The CDR3 spans 17 residues. Germline-derived CDR1 and CDR2 are MDHEN and SYDVKM. CDR3 DNA: TGTGCCAGCAGTTTCCCGGGACAGGGGACGACCTCCTACGAGCAGTACTTC. Protein: CASSFPGQGTTSYEQYF. Using reference TRBV28 and TRBJ2-7 for the parts outside the CDR3, the full variable domain is DVKVTQSSRYLVKRTGEKVFLECVQDMDHENMFWYRQDPGLGLRLIYFSYDVKMKEKGDIPEGYSVSREKKERFSLILESASTNQTSMYLCASSFPGQGTTSYEQYFGPGTRLTVT.

The chain combines TRBV9 with TRBJ2-1; possibly TRBD1 for D (5 bases). Trimming stripped 3 bases from V and 2 bases from J, with 12 bases between. This CDR3 has 15 residues. The germline V gene has CDR1 SGDLS and CDR2 YYNGEE. CDR3 sequence reads: CASSDHQGTYNEQFF. CDR3 sequence (DNA): TGTGCCAGCAGCGACCACCAGGGCACCTACAATGAGCAGTTCTTC.

V and J are TRBV28 and TRBJ1-4, with 8 bases identical to TRBD1. CDR3 length equals 14 residues. The junction had 7 bases not matched to a gene; V was cut back by 7 bases and J by 6 bases. The V gene's germline CDR1 is MDHEN and CDR2 SYDVKM. As DNA, the CDR3 is TGTGCCAGCAATCAGGGGGCTGTTGATGAAAAACTGTTTTTT. This gives the protein CASNQGAVDEKLFF.

This sequence joins TRBV7-9 and TRBJ2-7; D not resolved. Germline V gene sequence: CDR1 SEHNR, CDR2 FQNEAQ (reference sequence). The V gene lost 5 bases and the J gene lost 3 bases, with 11 bases spanning the gap. The CDR3 contains 13 residues. CDR3 sequence reads: CASSSPSNYEQYF. The DNA of the CDR3 is TGTGCCAGCAGCAGCCCCTCTAACTACGAGCAGTACTTC.